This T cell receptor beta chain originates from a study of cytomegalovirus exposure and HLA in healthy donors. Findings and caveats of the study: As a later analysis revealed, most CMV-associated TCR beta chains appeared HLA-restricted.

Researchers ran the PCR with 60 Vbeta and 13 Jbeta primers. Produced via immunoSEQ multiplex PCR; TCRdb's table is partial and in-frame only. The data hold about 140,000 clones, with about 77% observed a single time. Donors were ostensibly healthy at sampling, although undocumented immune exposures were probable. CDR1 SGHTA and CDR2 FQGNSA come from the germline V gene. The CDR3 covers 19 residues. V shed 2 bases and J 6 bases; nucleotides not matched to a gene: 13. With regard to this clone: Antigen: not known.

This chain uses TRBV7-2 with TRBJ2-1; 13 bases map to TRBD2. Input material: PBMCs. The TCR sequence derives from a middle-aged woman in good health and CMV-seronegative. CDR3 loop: CASSLSMTSGGTLFNEQFF. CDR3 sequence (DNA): TGTGCCAGCAGCTTATCAATGACTAGCGGGGGGACGCTATTCAATGAGCAGTTCTTC.